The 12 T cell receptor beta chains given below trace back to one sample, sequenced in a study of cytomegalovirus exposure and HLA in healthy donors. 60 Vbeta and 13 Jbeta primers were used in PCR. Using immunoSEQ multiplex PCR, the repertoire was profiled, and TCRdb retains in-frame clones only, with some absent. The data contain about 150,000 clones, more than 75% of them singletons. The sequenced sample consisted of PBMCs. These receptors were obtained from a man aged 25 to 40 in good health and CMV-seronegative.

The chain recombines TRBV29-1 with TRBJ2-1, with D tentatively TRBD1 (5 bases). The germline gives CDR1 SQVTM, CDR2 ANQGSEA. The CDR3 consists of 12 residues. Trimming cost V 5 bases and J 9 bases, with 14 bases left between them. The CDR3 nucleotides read TGCAGCGTTAAACAGGCAATTGTTGAGCAGTTCTTC. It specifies CSVKQAIVEQFF.

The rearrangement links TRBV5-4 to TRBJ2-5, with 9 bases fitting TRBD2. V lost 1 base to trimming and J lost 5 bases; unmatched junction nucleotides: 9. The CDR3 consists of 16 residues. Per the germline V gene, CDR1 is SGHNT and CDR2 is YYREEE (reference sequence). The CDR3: CASSLRSGSFRETQYF. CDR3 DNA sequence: TGTGCCAGCAGCTTGCGTAGCGGGAGTTTCCGGGAGACCCAGTACTTC.

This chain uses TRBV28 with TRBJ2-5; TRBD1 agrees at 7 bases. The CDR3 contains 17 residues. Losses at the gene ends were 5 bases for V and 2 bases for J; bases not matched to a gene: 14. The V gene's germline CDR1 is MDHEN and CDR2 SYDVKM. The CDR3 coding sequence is TGTGCCAGCAGTCCTGCGCTGGGTCAGGGGGTACAAGAGACCCAGTACTTC. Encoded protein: CASSPALGQGVQETQYF.

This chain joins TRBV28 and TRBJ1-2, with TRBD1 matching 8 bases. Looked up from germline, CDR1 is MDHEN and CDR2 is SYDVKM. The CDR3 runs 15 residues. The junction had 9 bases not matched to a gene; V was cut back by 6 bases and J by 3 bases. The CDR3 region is CASRNYRGYDYGYTF. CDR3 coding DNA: TGTGCCAGCAGGAACTACAGGGGGTACGACTATGGCTACACCTTC.

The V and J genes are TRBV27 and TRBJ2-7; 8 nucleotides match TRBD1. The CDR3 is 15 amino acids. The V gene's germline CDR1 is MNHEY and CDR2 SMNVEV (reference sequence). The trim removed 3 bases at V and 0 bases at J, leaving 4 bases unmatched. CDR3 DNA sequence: TGTGCCAGCAGTTTGAGACAGGGGAGCTCCTACGAGCAGTACTTC. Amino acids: CASSLRQGSSYEQYF.

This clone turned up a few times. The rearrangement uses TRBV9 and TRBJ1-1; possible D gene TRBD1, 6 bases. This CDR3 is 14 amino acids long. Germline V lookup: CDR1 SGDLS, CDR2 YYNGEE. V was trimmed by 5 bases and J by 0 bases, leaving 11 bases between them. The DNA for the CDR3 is TGTGCCAGCAGACCTGGACAGTTGAACACTGAAGCTTTCTTT. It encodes CASRPGQLNTEAFF.

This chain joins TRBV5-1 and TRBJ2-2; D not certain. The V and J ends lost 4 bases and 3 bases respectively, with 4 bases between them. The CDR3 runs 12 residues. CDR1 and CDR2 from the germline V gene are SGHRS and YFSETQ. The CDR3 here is CASSRDTGELFF. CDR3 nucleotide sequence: TGCGCCAGCAGCCGGGACACCGGGGAGCTGTTTTTT.

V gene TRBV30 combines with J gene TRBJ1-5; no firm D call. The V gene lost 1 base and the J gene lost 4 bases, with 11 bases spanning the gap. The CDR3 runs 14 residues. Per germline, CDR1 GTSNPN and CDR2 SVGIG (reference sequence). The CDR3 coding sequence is TGTGCCTGGAGTGCTGGGAGCCTAAATCAGCCCCAGCATTTT. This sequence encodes CAWSAGSLNQPQHF.

The CDR3 region is CSVEVGDKTEQFF. The CDR3, as DNA: TGCAGCGTTGAAGTGGGAGACAAGACTGAGCAGTTCTTC. This chain uses TRBV29-1 with TRBJ2-1, with D possibly matching TRBD2 (5 bases). The CDR3 is 13 amino acids. CDR1 and CDR2 from the germline V gene are SQVTM and ANQGSEA. V was cut by 1 base and J by 9 bases, with 13 bases left in between.

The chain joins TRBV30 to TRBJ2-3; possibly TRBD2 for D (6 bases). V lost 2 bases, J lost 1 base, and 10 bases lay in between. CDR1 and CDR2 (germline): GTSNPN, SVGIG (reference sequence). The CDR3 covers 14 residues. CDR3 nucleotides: TGTGCCTGGAGTCCCCCGGGGGGCACAGATACGCAGTATTTT. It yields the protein CAWSPPGGTDTQYF.

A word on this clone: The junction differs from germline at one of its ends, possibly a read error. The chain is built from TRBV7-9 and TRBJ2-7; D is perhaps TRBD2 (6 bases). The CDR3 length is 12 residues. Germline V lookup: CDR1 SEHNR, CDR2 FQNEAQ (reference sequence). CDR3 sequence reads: CSSSPGGVEQYF. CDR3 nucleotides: TGTTCCAGCAGCCCCGGAGGGGTAGAGCAGTACTTC.

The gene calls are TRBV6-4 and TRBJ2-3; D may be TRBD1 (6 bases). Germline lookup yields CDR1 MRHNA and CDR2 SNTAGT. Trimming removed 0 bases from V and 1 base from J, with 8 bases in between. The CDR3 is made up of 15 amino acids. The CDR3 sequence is CASSDSPGGTDTQYF. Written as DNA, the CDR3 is TGTGCCAGCAGTGACTCGCCAGGGGGCACAGATACGCAGTATTTT.